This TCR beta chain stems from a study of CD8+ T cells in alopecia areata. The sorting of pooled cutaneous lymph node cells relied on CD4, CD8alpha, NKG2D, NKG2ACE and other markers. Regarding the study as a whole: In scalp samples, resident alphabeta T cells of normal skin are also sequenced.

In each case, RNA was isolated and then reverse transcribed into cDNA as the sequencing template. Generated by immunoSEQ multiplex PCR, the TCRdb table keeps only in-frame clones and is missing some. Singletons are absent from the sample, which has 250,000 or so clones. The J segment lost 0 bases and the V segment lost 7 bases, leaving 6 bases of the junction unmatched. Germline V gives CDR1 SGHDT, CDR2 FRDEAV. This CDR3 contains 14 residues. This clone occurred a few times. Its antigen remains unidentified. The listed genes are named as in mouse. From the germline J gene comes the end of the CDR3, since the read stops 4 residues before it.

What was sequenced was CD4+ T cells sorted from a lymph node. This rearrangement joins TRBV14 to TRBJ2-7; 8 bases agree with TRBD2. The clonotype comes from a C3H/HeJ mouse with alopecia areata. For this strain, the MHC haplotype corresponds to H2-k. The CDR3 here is CASPSGGASYEQYF. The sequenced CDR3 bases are TGTGCCAGCCCCTCGGGGGGGGCCTCCTAT.